This T cell receptor beta chain was observed in a study of naive and memory T cell subsets (dated by TCRdb to 2016 to 2017). About the full investigation: The figure summarizing the skin biopsy and whole blood samples listed approximately ten blood donors, 7 tuberculin skin test biopsies and 3 saline control biopsies. Skin biopsies were taken from tuberculin skin test sites or from saline-injected control sites and were processed for RNA extraction as described before. PCR2 was typically run as a SYBR Green qPCR and stopped at a set threshold, although low-input samples could use end-point PCR of around 6 cycles instead. Study-wide findings and limitations: Higher TCR numbers at tuberculin skin test sites were interpreted as T cell infiltration of a delayed type IV hypersensitivity reaction. The potential sensitivity of the RNA-based method to TCR transcript changes with T cell activation and differentiation was acknowledged. TCR sequences were reportedly recovered from both skin biopsy types, with far more TCRs at tuberculin skin test sites. The paper did not give details on skin biopsy collection and RNA processing but referred to earlier studies for those details.

This specimen's treatment or condition label, per the study, means: skin biopsy from PPD injection site in Mantoux-positive individual. The study reported a robust and sensitive protocol to amplify, sequence and analyze TCRs, based on 3' ligation of a UMI-containing oligonucleotide to TCR cDNA. Tuberculin skin test biopsies were obtained from sites injected with PPD in individuals who had a positive Mantoux test. Total RNA was used without cell sorting and was treated with RQ1 DNase before reverse transcription, with a target input of about 1 to 1000 ng. Skin biopsy and whole blood libraries were made to test pipeline robustness in samples where T cells form a minority population. This clonotype was seen a few times. The antigen this receptor binds is unknown. Nothing much larger sits one base from this clone, and base qualities are not available. Receptors were amplified or captured by UMI-ligation and nested PCR. Four rounds of PCR, run with the SP2 primer together with nested alpha and beta constant region primers, were used to amplify the ligated cDNA. For the blood and skin samples, TCR RNA was reverse transcribed with SuperScript IV using primers for the alpha and beta constant regions. An oligonucleotide carrying the Illumina SP2 primer and a UMI was ligated to the 3' end of the cDNA by means of T4 RNA ligase 1. To prevent hairpin formation, the 12-nucleotide UMI was made up of two random hexamers with an eight-base spacer between them. From the second PCR onward, TCR alpha and beta chain libraries were processed separately, and dual indexing was applied for multiplexing. After pooling, the indexed libraries were analyzed by capillary electrophoresis and sequenced on either an Illumina MiSeq or NextSeq. PhiX DNA at about 5-7.5% was added to the libraries to raise base diversity and improve cluster recognition. The paper's processing steps were these. Demultiplexor pulled UMIs out of read 2, joined the UMIs with the TCR sequence from read 1, and separated reads according to sample indices. V and J genes and V-J junctions were identified by Decombinator, which gave every TCR a five-part identifier that included V and J deletions. UMIs were used by Collapsinator to correct sequencing errors and PCR amplification heterogeneity, so that a UMI-based abundance was obtained for each TCR. CDR3Translator turned identifiers into nucleotide sequence, translated that sequence into amino acids, and pulled out CDR3 regions based on terminal motifs. Error-corrected alpha and beta TCR counts from blood and skin were compared after normalization to input RNA amount. Using fastp at Q25 and MiXCR, TCRdb reprocessed the public reads and kept productive beta chains. Rows with one shared CDR3 protein collapse into an entry with the most common genes and DNA. Here the V and J calls rest on TCRdb's processing, not on the authors' analysis. The sample profile shows approximately 22,000 distinct CDR3 sequences; about 6.4% of them were found once. Of the sample, about 6% is held by the ten largest clones.

Via the germline V gene, CDR1 is KGHSH and CDR2 LQKENI. The junction shows trimming of 3 bases on V and 0 bases on J, plus 9 bases between the germline ends. The CDR3 starts with the cysteine, ends with the phenylalanine, and has 14 residues. Kept here is only the CDR3 DNA, which spans 42 bases and is read in frame from base 1. The sequencing used skin, collected from a tuberculin skin test site. The rearranged chain carries TRBV18 and TRBJ2-7; the D gene assignment is ambiguous. The TCR sequence derives from an adult in good health. The DNA sequence is given as TGTGCCAGCTCACCCGAGACTTCCTCCTACGAGCAGTACTTC. This yields the protein CASSPETSSYEQYF.